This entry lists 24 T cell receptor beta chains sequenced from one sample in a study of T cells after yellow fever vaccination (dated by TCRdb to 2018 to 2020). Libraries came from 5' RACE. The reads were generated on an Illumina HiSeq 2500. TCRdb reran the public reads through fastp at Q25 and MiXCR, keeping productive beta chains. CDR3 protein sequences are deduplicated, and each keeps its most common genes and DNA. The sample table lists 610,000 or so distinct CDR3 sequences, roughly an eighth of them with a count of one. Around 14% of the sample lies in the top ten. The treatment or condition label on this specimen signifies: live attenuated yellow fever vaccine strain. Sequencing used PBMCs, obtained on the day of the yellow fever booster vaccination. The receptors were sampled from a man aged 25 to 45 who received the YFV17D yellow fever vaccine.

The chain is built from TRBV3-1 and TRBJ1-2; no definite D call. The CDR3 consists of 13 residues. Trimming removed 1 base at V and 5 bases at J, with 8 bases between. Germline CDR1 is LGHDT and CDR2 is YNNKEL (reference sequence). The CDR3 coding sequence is TGTGCCAGCAGCCAAGCGCGTCAGTATGGCTACACCTTC. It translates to CASSQARQYGYTF.

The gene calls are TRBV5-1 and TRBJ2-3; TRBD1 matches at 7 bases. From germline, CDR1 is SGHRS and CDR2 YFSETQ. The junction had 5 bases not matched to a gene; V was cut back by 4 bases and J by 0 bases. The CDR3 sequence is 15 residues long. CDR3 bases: TGCGCCAGCAGCGTAGGGGGCTGGAGCACAGATACGCAGTATTTT. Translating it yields CASSVGGWSTDTQYF.

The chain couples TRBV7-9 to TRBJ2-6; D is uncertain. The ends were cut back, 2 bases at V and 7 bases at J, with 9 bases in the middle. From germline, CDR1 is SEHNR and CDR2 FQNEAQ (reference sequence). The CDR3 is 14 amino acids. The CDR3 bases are TGTGCCAGCAGCTTATTCTCCATTGCCAACGTCCTGACTTTC. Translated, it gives CASSLFSIANVLTF.

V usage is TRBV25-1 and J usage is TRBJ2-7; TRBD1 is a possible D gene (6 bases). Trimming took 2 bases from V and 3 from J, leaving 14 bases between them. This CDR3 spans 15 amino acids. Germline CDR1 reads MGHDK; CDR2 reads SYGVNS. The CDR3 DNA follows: TGTGCCAGCAGTGAAAGGGGGACCACCCACTACGAGCAGTACTTC. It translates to CASSERGTTHYEQYF.

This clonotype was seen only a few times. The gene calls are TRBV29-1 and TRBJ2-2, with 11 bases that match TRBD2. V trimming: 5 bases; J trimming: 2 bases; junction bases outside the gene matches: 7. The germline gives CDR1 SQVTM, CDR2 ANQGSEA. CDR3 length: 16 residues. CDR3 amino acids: CSVMTSGVLNTGELFF. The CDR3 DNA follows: TGCAGCGTTATGACTAGCGGGGTACTTAACACCGGGGAGCTGTTTTTT.

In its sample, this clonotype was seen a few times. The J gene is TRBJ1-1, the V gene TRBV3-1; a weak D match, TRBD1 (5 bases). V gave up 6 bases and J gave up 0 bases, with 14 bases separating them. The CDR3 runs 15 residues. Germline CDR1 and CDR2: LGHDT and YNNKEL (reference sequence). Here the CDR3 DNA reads TGTGCCAGCAGAGCGGAGGGGACGGTGAACACTGAAGCTTTCTTT. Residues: CASRAEGTVNTEAFF.

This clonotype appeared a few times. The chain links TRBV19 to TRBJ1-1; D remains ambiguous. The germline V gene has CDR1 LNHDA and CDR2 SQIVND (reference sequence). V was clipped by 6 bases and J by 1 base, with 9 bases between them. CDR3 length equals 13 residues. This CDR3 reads CASSVVPNTEAFF. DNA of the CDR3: TGTGCCAGTAGCGTCGTCCCGAACACTGAAGCTTTCTTT.

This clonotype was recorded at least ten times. The chain's CDR3 is CASSPLPTDTQYF. CDR3 bases: TGTGCCAGCAGCCCCCTTCCCACAGATACGCAGTATTTT. V gene TRBV7-8 combines with J gene TRBJ2-3, with unresolved D. This CDR3 is 13 amino acids long. From germline, CDR1 is SGHVS and CDR2 FQNEAQ. The V end lost 5 bases, the J end lost 2 bases, and 8 bases lay between the germline ends.

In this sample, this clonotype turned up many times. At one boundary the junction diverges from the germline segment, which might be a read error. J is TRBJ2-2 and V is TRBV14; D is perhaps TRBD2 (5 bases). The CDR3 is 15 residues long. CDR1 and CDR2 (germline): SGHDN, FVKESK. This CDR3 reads CASSQGTGNPGELFF. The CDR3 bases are TGTGCCAGCAGCCAAGGGACCGGGAACCCCGGGGAGCTGTTTTTT. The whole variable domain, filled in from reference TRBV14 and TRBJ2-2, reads EAGVTQFPSHSVIEKGQTVTLRCDPISGHDNLYWYRRVMGKEIKFLLHFVKESKQDESGMPNNRFLAERTGGTYSTLKVQPAELEDSGVYFCASSQGTGNPGELFFGEGSRLTVL.

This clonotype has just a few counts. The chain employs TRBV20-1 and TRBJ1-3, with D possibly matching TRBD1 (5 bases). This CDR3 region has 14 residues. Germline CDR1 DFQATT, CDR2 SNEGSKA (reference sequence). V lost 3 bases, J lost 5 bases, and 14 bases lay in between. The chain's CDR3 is CSASWQGVRNTIYF. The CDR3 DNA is TGCAGTGCTAGTTGGCAAGGGGTCAGAAACACCATATATTTT.

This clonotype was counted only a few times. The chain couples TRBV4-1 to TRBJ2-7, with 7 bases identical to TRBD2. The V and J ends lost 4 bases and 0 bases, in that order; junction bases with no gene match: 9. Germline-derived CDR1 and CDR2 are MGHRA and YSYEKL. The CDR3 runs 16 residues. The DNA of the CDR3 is TGCGCCAGCAGCCCCAGGCCCCTAGCGGACTCCTACGAGCAGTACTTC. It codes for CASSPRPLADSYEQYF.

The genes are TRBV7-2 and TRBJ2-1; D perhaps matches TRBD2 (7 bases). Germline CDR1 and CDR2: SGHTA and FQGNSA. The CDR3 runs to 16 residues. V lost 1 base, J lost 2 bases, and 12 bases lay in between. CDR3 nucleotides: TGTGCCAGCAGCTTAGGGGGAGGGGGAGCCTACAATGAGCAGTTCTTC. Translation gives CASSLGGGGAYNEQFF.

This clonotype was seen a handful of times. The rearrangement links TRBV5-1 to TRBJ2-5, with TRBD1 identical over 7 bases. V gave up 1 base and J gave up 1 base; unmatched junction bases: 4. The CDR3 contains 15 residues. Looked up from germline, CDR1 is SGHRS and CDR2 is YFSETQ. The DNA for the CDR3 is TGCGCCAGCAGCTTGCAGGGACAGATCCAAGAGACCCAGTACTTC. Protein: CASSLQGQIQETQYF.

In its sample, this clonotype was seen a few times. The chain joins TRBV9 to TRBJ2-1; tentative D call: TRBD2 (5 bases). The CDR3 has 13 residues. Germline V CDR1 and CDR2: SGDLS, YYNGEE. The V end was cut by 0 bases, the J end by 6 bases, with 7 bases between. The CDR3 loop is CASSVARGNEQFF. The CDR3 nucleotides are TGTGCCAGCAGCGTAGCCCGGGGCAATGAGCAGTTCTTC.

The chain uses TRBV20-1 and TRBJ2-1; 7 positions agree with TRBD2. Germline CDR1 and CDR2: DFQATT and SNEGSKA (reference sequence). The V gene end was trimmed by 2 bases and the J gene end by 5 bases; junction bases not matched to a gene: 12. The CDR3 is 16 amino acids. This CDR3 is CSARKKYSGRNNEQFF. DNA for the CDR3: TGCAGTGCTAGAAAAAAGTATAGCGGGCGAAACAATGAGCAGTTCTTC.

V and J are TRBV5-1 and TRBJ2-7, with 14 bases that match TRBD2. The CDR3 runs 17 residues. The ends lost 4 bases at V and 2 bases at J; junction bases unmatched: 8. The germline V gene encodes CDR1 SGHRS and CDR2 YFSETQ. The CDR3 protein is CASSPGLAGGFPYEQYF. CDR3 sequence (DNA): TGCGCCAGCAGCCCTGGACTAGCGGGAGGTTTCCCCTACGAGCAGTACTTC.

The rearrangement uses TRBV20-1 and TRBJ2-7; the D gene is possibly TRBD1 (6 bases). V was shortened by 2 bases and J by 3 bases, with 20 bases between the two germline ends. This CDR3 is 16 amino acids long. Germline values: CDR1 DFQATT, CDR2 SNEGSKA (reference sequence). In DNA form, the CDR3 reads TGCAGTGCTAGACACTTTTTCTCTAGGGGGTTCTACGAGCAGTACTTC. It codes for CSARHFFSRGFYEQYF.

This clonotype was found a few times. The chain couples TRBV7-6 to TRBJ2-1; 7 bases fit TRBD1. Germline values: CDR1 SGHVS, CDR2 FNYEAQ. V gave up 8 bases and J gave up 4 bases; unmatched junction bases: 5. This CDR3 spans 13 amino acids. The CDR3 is CASGKGAYNEQFF. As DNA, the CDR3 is TGTGCCAGCGGTAAGGGGGCATACAATGAGCAGTTCTTC.

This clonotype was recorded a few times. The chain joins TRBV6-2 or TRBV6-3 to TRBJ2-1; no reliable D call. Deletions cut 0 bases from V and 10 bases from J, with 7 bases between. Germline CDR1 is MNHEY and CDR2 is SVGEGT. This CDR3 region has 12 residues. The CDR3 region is CASSYSKREQFF. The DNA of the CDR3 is TGTGCCAGCAGTTACTCCAAGAGGGAGCAGTTCTTC.

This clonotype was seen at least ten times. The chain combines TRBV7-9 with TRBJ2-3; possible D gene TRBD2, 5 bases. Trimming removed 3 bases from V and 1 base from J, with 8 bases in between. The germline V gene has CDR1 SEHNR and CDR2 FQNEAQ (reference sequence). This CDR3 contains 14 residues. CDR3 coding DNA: TGTGCCAGCAGCTTCGAACTAGGCACAGATACGCAGTATTTT. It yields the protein CASSFELGTDTQYF.

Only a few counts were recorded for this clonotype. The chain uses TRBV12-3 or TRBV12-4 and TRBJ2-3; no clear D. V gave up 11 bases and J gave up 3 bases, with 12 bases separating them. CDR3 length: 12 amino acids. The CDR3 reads CASTMRTDTQYF. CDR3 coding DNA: TGTGCCTCGACCATGAGAACAGATACGCAGTATTTT.

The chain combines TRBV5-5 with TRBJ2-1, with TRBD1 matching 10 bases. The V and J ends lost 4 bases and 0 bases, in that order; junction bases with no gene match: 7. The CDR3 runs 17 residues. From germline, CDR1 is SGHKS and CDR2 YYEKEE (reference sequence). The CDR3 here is CASSKGQGFSSYNEQFF. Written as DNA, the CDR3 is TGTGCCAGCAGCAAGGGACAGGGGTTTTCCTCCTACAATGAGCAGTTCTTC.

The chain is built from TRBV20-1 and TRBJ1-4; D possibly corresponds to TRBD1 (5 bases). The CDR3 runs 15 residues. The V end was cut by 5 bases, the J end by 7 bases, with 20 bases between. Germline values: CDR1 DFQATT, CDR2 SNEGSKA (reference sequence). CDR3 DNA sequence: TGCAGTGCTCAGGGTGCTTTGGCAGCTGGTGAAAAACTGTTTTTT. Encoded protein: CSAQGALAAGEKLFF.

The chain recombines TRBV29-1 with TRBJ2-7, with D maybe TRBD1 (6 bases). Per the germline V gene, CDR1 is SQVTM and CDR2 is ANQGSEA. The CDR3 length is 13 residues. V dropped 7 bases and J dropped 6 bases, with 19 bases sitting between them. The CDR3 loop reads CSAAQGPVGEQYF. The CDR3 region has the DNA TGCAGCGCCGCACAGGGACCCGTAGGCGAGCAGTACTTC.